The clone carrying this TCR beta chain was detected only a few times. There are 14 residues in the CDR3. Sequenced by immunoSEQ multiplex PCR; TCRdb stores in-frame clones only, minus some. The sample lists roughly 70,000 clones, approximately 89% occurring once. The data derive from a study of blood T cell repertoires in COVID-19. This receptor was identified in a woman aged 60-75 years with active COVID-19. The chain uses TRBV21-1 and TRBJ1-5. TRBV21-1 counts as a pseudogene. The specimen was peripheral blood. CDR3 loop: CASSPTRGDQPQHF. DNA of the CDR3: TGTGCCAGCAGCCCCACGCGGGGCGATCAGCCCCAGCATTTT.